In its sample, the clone carrying this T cell receptor beta chain is medium-sized. The sample belongs to a study of circulating CD8 cells and anti-PD-1 response in melanoma. Four subsets defined by PD-1 and/or TIGIT were sorted from live CD3+CD8+TCRalphabeta+ cells. This CDR3 is 13 amino acids long. Trimming took off 0 bases at V and 1 base at J, with 3 bases between the two ends. Germline V CDR1 and CDR2: MGHRA, YSYEKL. Using 15 ng of total RNA, TCR libraries were made with the QIAseq Immune Repertoire TCR panel. TCRdb processed the reads anew with MiXCR; each CDR3 protein has one entry. This sample has 1,000 to 1,500 distinct CDR3 sequences, with about 7.1% found just once.

The source material was CD8+ T cells from PBMCs, sampled at baseline or after one month of anti-PD-1 therapy (not recorded which). The receptor comes from a human donor with melanoma. The chain is built from TRBV4-1 and TRBJ1-1; D not resolved. CDR3 in DNA: TGCGCCAGCAGCCAAGATGGGAACACTGAAGCTTTCTTT. Protein product: CASSQDGNTEAFF.